Sequencing of this T cell receptor (beta chain) was carried out in a study of T cell repertoires in ileal Crohn's disease. Germline CDR1 MNHEY, CDR2 SVGAGI. This CDR3 has 16 amino acids. Trimming took 2 bases from V and 0 from J, leaving 11 bases between them. Time point defined: inflamed ileum from the surgical specimen. Included were adult ileal or ileocolonic Crohn's patients indicated for ileocolonic resection. Clones were read by immunoSEQ multiplex PCR, and TCRdb kept only the in-frame ones, dropping some. The data hold about 16,000 clones, with more than 90% observed a single time. The rearrangement joins TRBV6-5 to TRBJ1-5, with unresolved D. This sequence was found in an adult with Crohn's disease. The sample comprised ileal tissue. CDR3 bases: TGTGCCAGCAGTTACCGCGAAGTTTATAGCAATCAGCCCCAGCATTTT. It specifies CASSYREVYSNQPQHF.